Presented here are 13 T cell receptor beta chains from one specimen sequenced in a study of blood T cells in healthy people across ages. It was with a sample-barcoded 5' primer and a J-beta primer mix that a second PCR of roughly 7 to 12 cycles was run. From the 5' RACE reads, TCRdb called clonotypes with MiXCR, one entry per CDR3 protein. This repertoire shows 600,000 to 1,000,000 distinct CDR3 sequences, about 25% found once; its top ten account for more than 3%. These same data were also listed under a study on T cells of mothers and their children.

The source material was blood. The receptors here all came from a boy younger than 18 in good health.

The chain has TRBV4-1 and TRBJ2-5; a weak D match, TRBD1 (5 bases). The DNA end favors TRBJ2-7, so the J call may be wrong. Germline V gene data show CDR1 as MGHRA and CDR2 as YSYEKL. The CDR3 runs to 17 residues. The CDR3 sequence is CASSLHPNGADSYEQYF. CDR3 nucleotides: TGCGCCAGCAGCCTTCACCCCAATGGGGCAGACTCCTACGAGCAGTACTTC.

This clonotype occurred a few times. The chain joins TRBV20-1 to TRBJ2-7; D is ambiguous. The CDR3 length is 14 residues. The V gene lost 0 bases and the J gene lost 2 bases, with 11 bases spanning the gap. Germline V gene lookup returns CDR1 DFQATT and CDR2 SNEGSKA (reference sequence). This CDR3 is CSARDSITAYEQYF. The CDR3 region has the DNA TGCAGTGCTAGAGATTCCATTACGGCCTACGAGCAGTACTTC.

The table lists this clonotype with many counts. The chain recombines TRBV6-2 or TRBV6-3 with TRBJ1-2; D remains ambiguous. V was cut by 6 bases and J by 4 bases, with 18 bases left in between. This CDR3 spans 15 amino acids. CDR1 is MNHEY and CDR2 is SVGEGT in the germline V gene. CDR3: CASRPPITGGYGYTF. The CDR3 DNA reads TGTGCCAGCAGACCTCCGATAACCGGCGGCTATGGCTACACCTTC.

This clonotype was detected only a few times. The chain joins TRBV20-1 to TRBJ2-7, with 8 bases identical to TRBD1. The length of the CDR3 is 13 residues. V shed 0 bases, J shed 9 bases, and the junction held 7 bases outside the gene matches. The germline V gene encodes CDR1 DFQATT and CDR2 SNEGSKA (reference sequence). The CDR3 is CSAREPTGEGQYF. In DNA form, the CDR3 reads TGCAGTGCTAGAGAGCCGACAGGGGAAGGGCAGTACTTC.

This clonotype was observed many times. The chain has TRBV7-2 and TRBJ1-5; D is undetermined. Trimming cost V 5 bases and J 4 bases, with 12 bases left between them. Germline V lookup: CDR1 SGHTA, CDR2 FQGNSA. The CDR3 extends over 14 amino acids. The CDR3 DNA follows: TGTGCCAGCAGCCTCCGTGGTACGAATCAGCCCCAGCATTTT. Protein product: CASSLRGTNQPQHF.

About this clonotype itself: Mismatch with germline at one junction end may stem from a read error. The chain recombines TRBV3-1 with TRBJ2-1, with TRBD2 matching over 11 bases. Germline V gene lookup returns CDR1 LGHDT and CDR2 YNNKEL (reference sequence). CDR3 length: 14 amino acids. The CDR3 reads CASSQDIAGGPRLF. The CDR3, as DNA: TGTGCCAGCAGCCAAGATATAGCGGGAGGGCCTAGGCTCTTC.

A few counts support this clonotype. The chain couples TRBV11-3 to TRBJ2-1; D is uncertain. V lost 1 base and J lost 4, with 11 bases in between. In germline, CDR1 is SGHNT, CDR2 YENEEA. This CDR3 has 15 amino acids. The CDR3 reads CASSLGRGWYNEQFF. The CDR3 bases are TGTGCCAGCAGCTTAGGGCGTGGCTGGTACAATGAGCAGTTCTTC. Full variable domain (outside the CDR3, taken from reference TRBV11-3 and TRBJ2-1): EAGVVQSPRYKIIEKKQPVAFWCNPISGHNTLYWYLQNLGQGPELLIRYENEEAVDDSQLPKDRFSAERLKGVDSTLKIQPAELGDSAVYLCASSLGRGWYNEQFFGPGTRLTVL.

V usage is TRBV7-9 and J usage is TRBJ1-4; D is unclear. This CDR3 contains 16 residues. Germline-derived CDR1 and CDR2 are SEHNR and FQNEAQ (reference sequence). V was shortened by 0 bases and J by 3 bases, with 11 bases between the two germline ends. DNA of the CDR3: TGTGCCAGCAGCTTAGCCATCAATCGGGCTAATGAAAAACTGTTTTTT. Protein sequence: CASSLAINRANEKLFF.

The chain is built from TRBV7-9 and TRBJ2-5; D is possibly TRBD2 (8 bases). The closer fit of TRBJ2-1 to the DNA end suggests the J call may be wrong. CDR1 SEHNR and CDR2 FQNEAQ come from the germline V gene (reference sequence). This CDR3 has 17 amino acids. Written as DNA, the CDR3 is TGTGCCAGCAGCCCCTGGGACAGCCAAGGGACTAGAAATGAGCAGTTCTTC. Amino acids: CASSPWDSQGTRNEQFF.

This chain links TRBV29-1 with TRBJ2-1; the D is unclear. CDR1 SQVTM and CDR2 ANQGSEA come from the germline V gene. V dropped 3 bases and J dropped 5 bases, with 2 bases sitting between them. The CDR3 is 10 residues long. The CDR3 protein is CSVDHNEQFF. CDR3 nucleotide sequence: TGCAGCGTTGACCACAATGAGCAGTTCTTC.

This clonotype appeared a few times. The chain has TRBV7-2 and TRBJ2-7, with 7 bases matching TRBD2. V lost 4 bases to trimming and J lost 7 bases; unmatched junction nucleotides: 13. The CDR3 totals 15 residues. Germline lookup yields CDR1 SGHTA and CDR2 FQGNSA. CDR3 nucleotides: TGTGCCAGCAGCTGGGGGGGGACGGCCGCGAGGGAGCAGTACTTC. Translating gives CASSWGGTAAREQYF.

This clonotype has only a few counts. The chain recombines TRBV7-2 with TRBJ2-5; 10 positions match TRBD2. Germline CDR1 and CDR2: SGHTA and FQGNSA. The CDR3 runs 17 residues. The junction had 13 bases not matched to a gene; V was cut back by 4 bases and J by 5 bases. CDR3 nucleotide sequence: TGTGCCAGCAGCTCCCCCGGTTCTAGCGGGAGTTGGGAGACCCAGTACTTC. Its protein is CASSSPGSSGSWETQYF.

This clonotype has only a few counts. The gene calls are TRBV6-2 or TRBV6-3 and TRBJ1-5; no clear D. The CDR3 spans 15 residues. Germline CDR1 reads MNHEY; CDR2 reads SVGEGT. Trimming pared 5 bases from V and 2 bases from J, leaving 13 bases between. CDR3 residues: CASSPQRNGNQPQHF. CDR3 sequence (DNA): TGTGCCAGCAGTCCTCAGAGGAATGGCAATCAGCCCCAGCATTTT.